This T cell receptor (beta chain) was sequenced in a study of T cell responses to AZD1222 COVID-19 vaccine. Of note for this clone: Its antigen remains unknown.

Produced via immunoSEQ multiplex PCR; TCRdb's table is partial and in-frame only. The sample consists of roughly 90,000 clones, 75% to 90% of them appearing once. Study conclusions and caveats: Among AZD1222 vaccinees, only five to seven were seropositive at baseline. Vaccine-associated CD4 TCRs ranged over spike, dominating at 160-218 and 743-854. Unmutated regions of variants are reportedly targeted by nearly half of spike-specific TCRs. Clonal diversity may have been underestimated, and the donors were mostly white British, with more females than males.

CDR1 and CDR2 (germline): SGHNT, YYREEE (reference sequence). Deletions cut 1 base from V and 6 bases from J, with 10 bases between. This CDR3 has 13 residues. V and J are TRBV5-4 and TRBJ1-1; no reliable D call. This TCR came from an adult who received the AZD1222 COVID-19 vaccine. The sequences come from peripheral blood, collected 28 days after the second AZD1222 dose. In DNA form, the CDR3 reads TGTGCCAGCAGCTTGATCCCCGGGGCTGAAGCTTTCTTT. It translates to CASSLIPGAEAFF.